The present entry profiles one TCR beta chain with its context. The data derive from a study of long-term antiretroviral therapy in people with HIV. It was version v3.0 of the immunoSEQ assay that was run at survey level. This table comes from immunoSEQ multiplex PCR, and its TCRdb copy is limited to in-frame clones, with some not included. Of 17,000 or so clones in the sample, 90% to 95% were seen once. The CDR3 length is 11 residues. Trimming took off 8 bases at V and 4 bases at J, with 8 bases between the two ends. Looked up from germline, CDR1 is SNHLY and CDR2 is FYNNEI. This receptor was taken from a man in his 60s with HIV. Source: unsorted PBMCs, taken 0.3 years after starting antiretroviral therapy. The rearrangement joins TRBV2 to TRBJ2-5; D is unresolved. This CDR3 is CASGLTETQYF. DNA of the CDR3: TGTGCCAGCGGGTTGACAGAGACCCAGTACTTC. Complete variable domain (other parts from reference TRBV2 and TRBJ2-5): EPEVTQTPSHQVTQMGQEVILRCVPISNHLYFYWYRQILGQKVEFLVSFYNNEISEKSEIFDDQFSVERPDGSNFTLKIRSTKLEDSAMYFCASGLTETQYFGPGTRLLVL.